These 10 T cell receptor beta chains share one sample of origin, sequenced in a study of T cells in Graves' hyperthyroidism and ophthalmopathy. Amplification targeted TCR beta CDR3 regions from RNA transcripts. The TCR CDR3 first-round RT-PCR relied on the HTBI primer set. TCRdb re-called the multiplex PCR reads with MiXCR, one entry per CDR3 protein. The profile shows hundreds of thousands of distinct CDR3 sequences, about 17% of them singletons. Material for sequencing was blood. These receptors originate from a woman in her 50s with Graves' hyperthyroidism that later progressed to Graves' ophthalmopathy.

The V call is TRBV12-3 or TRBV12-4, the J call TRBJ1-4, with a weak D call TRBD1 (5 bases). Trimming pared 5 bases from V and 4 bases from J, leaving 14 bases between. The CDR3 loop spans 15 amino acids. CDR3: CASSPGRIINEKLFF. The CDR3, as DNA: TGTGCCAGCAGTCCGGGACGGATTATTAATGAAAAACTGTTTTTT.

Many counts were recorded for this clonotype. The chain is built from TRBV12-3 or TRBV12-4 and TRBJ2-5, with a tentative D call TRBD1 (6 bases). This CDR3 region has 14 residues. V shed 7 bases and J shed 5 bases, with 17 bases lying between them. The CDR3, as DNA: TGTGCCAGCACGGCACAGGGACCCGGGGAGACCCAGTACTTC. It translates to CASTAQGPGETQYF.

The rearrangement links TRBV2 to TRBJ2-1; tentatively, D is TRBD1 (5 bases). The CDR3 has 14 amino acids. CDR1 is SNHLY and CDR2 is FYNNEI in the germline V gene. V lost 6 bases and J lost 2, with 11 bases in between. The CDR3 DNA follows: TGTGCCAGCAGGGGCAGGGCGACCTACAATGAGCAGTTCTTC. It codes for CASRGRATYNEQFF.

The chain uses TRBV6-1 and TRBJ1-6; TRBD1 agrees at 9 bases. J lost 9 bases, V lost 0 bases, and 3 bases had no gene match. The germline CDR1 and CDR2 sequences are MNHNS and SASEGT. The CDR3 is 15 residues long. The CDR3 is CASSEADRGGSPLHF. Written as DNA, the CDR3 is TGTGCCAGCAGTGAAGCGGACAGGGGCGGTTCACCCCTCCACTTT.

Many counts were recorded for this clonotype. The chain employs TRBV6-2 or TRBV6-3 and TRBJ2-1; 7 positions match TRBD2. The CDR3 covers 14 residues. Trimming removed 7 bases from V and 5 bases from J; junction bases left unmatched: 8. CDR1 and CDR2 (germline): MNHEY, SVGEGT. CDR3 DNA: TGTGCCAGCAATTTGGGACTACTGAACAATGAGCAGTTCTTC. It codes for CASNLGLLNNEQFF.

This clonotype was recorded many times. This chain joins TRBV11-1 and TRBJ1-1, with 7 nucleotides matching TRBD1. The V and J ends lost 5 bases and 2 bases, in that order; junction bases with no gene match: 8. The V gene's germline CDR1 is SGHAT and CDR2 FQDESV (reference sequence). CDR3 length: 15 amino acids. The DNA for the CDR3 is TGTGCCAGCAGCCCTCGGACAGGAGCAAACACTGAAGCTTTCTTT. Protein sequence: CASSPRTGANTEAFF.

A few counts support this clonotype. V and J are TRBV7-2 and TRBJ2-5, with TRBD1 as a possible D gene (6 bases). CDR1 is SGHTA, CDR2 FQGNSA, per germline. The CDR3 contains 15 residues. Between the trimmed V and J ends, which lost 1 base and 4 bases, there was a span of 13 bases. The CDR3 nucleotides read TGTGCCAGCAGCTTAGGGGGGCCTACAATAGAGACCCAGTACTTC. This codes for CASSLGGPTIETQYF.

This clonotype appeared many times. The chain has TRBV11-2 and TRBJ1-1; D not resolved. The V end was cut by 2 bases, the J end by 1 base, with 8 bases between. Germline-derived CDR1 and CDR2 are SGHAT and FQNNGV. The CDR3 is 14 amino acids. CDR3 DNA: TGTGCCAGCAGCTTATTAAGGACGAACACTGAAGCTTTCTTT. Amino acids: CASSLLRTNTEAFF. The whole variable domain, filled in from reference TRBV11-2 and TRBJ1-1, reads EAGVAQSPRYKIIEKRQSVAFWCNPISGHATLYWYQQILGQGPKLLIQFQNNGVVDDSQLPKDRFSAERLKGVDSTLKIQPAKLEDSAVYLCASSLLRTNTEAFFGQGTRLTVV.

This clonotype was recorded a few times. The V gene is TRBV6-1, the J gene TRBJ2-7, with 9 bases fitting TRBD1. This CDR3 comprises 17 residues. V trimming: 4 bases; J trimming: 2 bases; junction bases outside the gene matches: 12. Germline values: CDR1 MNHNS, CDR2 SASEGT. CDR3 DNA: TGTGCCAGCAGTGCGCTACAGGGGGCCCACACCACCTACGAGCAGTACTTC. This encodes CASSALQGAHTTYEQYF.

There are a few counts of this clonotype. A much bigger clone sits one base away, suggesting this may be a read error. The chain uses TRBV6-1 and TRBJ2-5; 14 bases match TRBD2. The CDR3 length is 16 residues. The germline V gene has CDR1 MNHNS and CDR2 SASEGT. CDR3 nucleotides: TGTGCCAGCACTGGACTAGCGGGGGGCCCACAAGAGATCCAGTACTTC. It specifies CASTGLAGGPQEIQYF.